Below, 5 T cell receptor beta chains from the same sample are listed, as sequenced in a study of control samples from healthy donors and cancer patients. The method was immunoSEQ multiplex PCR; TCRdb's version includes in-frame clones alone and lacks a portion of them. The sample lists fewer than 30,000 clones; just under 90% were seen once. Sample: PBMCs. These receptors all stem from a woman between 35 and 50 years old with lung cancer.

V is TRBV29-1 and J is TRBJ1-2, with TRBD1 matching 11 bases. Germline lookup yields CDR1 SQVTM and CDR2 ANQGSEA. Trimming took 1 base from V and 10 from J; bases not matched to a gene: 17. The length of the CDR3 is 17 residues. CDR3 in DNA: TGCAGCGTTGAAGTTCGGGGACAGGGGGACTCTCTTGGGGTCTACACCTTC. Its protein is CSVEVRGQGDSLGVYTF.

V usage is TRBV18 and J usage is TRBJ2-3, with 7 positions matching TRBD1. V gave up 1 base and J gave up 0 bases; unmatched junction bases: 4. The CDR3 is made up of 16 amino acids. Germline V gene data show CDR1 as KGHSH and CDR2 as LQKENI. Written as DNA, the CDR3 is TGTGCCAGCTCACCACGGACAGGTCCTAGCACAGATACGCAGTATTTT. This sequence encodes CASSPRTGPSTDTQYF. Full variable domain (missing parts from reference TRBV18 and TRBJ2-3): NAGVMQNPRHLVRRRGQEARLRCSPMKGHSHVYWYRQLPEEGLKFMVYLQKENIIDESGMPKERFSAEFPKEGPSILRIQQVVRGDSAAYFCASSPRTGPSTDTQYFGPGTRLTVL.

V is TRBV28 and J is TRBJ2-7, with D unresolved. Germline CDR1 and CDR2: MDHEN and SYDVKM. The CDR3 has 13 residues. V was cut by 6 bases and J by 8 bases, with 17 bases left in between. The CDR3 region is CASRWDSAFQQYF. The CDR3 nucleotides read TGTGCCAGCAGGTGGGATTCCGCGTTTCAGCAGTACTTC.

The V and J genes are TRBV3-1 (or the pseudogene TRBV3-2) and TRBJ2-3; TRBD2 aligns across 9 bases. CDR1 is LGHDT, CDR2 YNNKEL, per germline (reference sequence). This CDR3 has 19 residues. Trimming at V came to 4 bases and at J to 2 bases, leaving 16 bases not matched to a gene. The CDR3, as DNA: TGTGCCAGCAGCCTTAGAAGGGCGGGGGGGCACGATACCACAGATACGCAGTATTTT. Its translation is CASSLRRAGGHDTTDTQYF.

This sequence joins TRBV5-6 and TRBJ2-2; 10 bases fit TRBD1. V trimming: 4 bases; J trimming: 1 base; junction bases outside the gene matches: 4. CDR1 is SGHDT and CDR2 is YYEEEE in the germline V gene. CDR3 length equals 16 residues. This CDR3 is CASSDRGRGNTGELFF. CDR3 bases: TGTGCCAGCAGCGACAGGGGGCGTGGGAACACCGGGGAGCTGTTTTTT.